This entry lists 5 T cell receptor beta chains sequenced from one sample in a study of blood T cell repertoires in COVID-19. Sequencing used immunoSEQ multiplex PCR; TCRdb keeps in-frame clones, though not all of them. This sample carries around 150,000 clones, over 80% of them seen once, and the ten largest clones take roughly 9.1%. Sequenced sample: peripheral blood. The receptor source for this set is an elderly woman with active or convalescent COVID-19.

J is TRBJ1-6 and V is TRBV10-3, with 9 bases aligning to TRBD1. The germline gives CDR1 ENHRY, CDR2 SYGVKD. V was clipped by 1 base and J by 7 bases; unmatched bases: 5. The length of the CDR3 is 16 residues. CDR3 DNA sequence: TGTGCCATCAGTGAGTTCGGGACAGGGCACAATTCACCCCTCCACTTT. Its translation: CAISEFGTGHNSPLHF.

The rearrangement links TRBV5-5 to TRBJ2-7; TRBD1 matches 8 bases. The CDR3 totals 15 residues. V was clipped by 1 base and J by 1 base; unmatched bases: 4. Germline CDR1 SGHKS, CDR2 YYEKEE (reference sequence). CDR3 bases: TGTGCCAGCAGCTTGACCCAGGGGGCGTCCTACGAGCAGTACTTC. Amino acids: CASSLTQGASYEQYF.

This chain uses TRBV13 with TRBJ2-2, with 8 nucleotides matching TRBD1. Germline V gene sequence: CDR1 PRHDT, CDR2 FYEKMQ (reference sequence). The CDR3 is made up of 16 amino acids. V shed 3 bases and J 5 bases; nucleotides not matched to a gene: 8. CDR3 loop: CASSFRDRGRTGELFF. In nucleotides, the CDR3 is TGTGCCAGCAGCTTTCGTGACAGGGGAAGAACCGGGGAGCTGTTTTTT.

This clone was detected only once. V gene TRBV4-1 combines with J gene TRBJ2-7, with D possibly matching TRBD1 (6 bases). Germline V gives CDR1 MGHRA, CDR2 YSYEKL. The CDR3 spans 16 residues. V was pared by 1 base and J by 0 bases, with 13 bases between. Written as DNA, the CDR3 is TGCGCCAGCAGCCAAGGTCTCAGGGGTGCCTCCTACGAGCAGTACTTC. This gives the protein CASSQGLRGASYEQYF.

This chain connects TRBV5-1 to TRBJ1-1; TRBD1 matches at 7 bases. CDR1 and CDR2 from the germline V gene are SGHRS and YFSETQ. The CDR3 extends over 15 amino acids. With V trimmed by 4 bases and J by 0 bases, 6 bases remained unmatched. CDR3 in DNA: TGCGCCAGCAGCGGAGGGGGCGGTGTGAACACTGAAGCTTTCTTT. Its protein is CASSGGGGVNTEAFF.